The 2 T cell receptor beta chains given below trace back to one sample, sequenced in a study of blood T cell repertoires in COVID-19. This table comes from immunoSEQ multiplex PCR, and its TCRdb copy is limited to in-frame clones, with some not included. This sample yields 250,000 to 300,000 clones, of which 80% to 90% are seen a single time; 1.5% to 2% belongs to the top ten. The sample taken for sequencing was PBMCs or T cells enriched from blood (not recorded which). These receptors were obtained from a woman aged 45-60 years who had recovered from COVID-19.

The gene calls are TRBV15 and TRBJ1-5; 7 positions match TRBD1. Germline V lookup: CDR1 LNHNV, CDR2 YYDKDF (reference sequence). V shed 5 bases and J 3 bases; nucleotides not matched to a gene: 13. The CDR3 covers 17 residues. As DNA, the CDR3 is TGTGCCACCAGCTTGGGTCGGGACAGAAGAGTCAATCAGCCCCAGCATTTT. Its translation is CATSLGRDRRVNQPQHF. Full variable domain (remainder filled in from reference TRBV15 and TRBJ1-5): DAMVIQNPRYQVTQFGKPVTLSCSQTLNHNVMYWYQQKSSQAPKLLFHYYDKDFNNEADTPDNFQSRRPNTSFCFLDIRSPGLGDTAMYLCATSLGRDRRVNQPQHFGDGTRLSIL.

The V call is TRBV5-1, the J call TRBJ2-1; a possible D gene is TRBD2 (5 bases). The germline gives CDR1 SGHRS, CDR2 YFSETQ. V lost 0 bases and J lost 9, with 16 bases in between. The CDR3 runs 15 residues. The CDR3 DNA follows: TGCGCCAGCAGCTTGGGAGGGTCTCCGTCAGGTGAGCAGTTCTTC. Translation gives CASSLGGSPSGEQFF.